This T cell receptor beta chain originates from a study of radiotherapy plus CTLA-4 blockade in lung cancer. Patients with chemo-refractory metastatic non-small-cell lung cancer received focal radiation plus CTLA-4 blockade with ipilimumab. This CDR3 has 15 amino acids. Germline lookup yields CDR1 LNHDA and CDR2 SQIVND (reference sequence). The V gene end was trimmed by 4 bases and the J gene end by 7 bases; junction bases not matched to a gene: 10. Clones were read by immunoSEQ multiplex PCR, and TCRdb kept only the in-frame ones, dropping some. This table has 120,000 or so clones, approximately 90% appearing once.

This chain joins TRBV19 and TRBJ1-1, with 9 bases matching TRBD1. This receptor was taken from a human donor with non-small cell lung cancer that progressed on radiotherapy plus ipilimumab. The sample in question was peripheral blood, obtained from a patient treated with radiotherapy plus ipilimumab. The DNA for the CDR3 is TGTGCCAGTAGTACGTACAGGGGGCAAATAGTTGAAGCTTTCTTT. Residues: CASSTYRGQIVEAFF.